This TCR beta chain emerged from a study of T-cell memory formation after mild COVID-19. Study-wide background: TCR clusters mostly belonged to single donors. Study-wide findings and caveats: Those CD4+ clones that contracted were mainly in CM and EM (CD8+ ones in EMRA). The pre-infection memory compartment contained some responding clones, suggesting cross-reactive memory joined.

TCRdb passed the 5' RACE reads through MiXCR, listing each CDR3 protein once. This table has around 420,000 distinct CDR3 sequences, 20% to 30% appearing once. Germline V gene lookup returns CDR1 MGHRA and CDR2 YSYEKL. CDR3 length: 15 residues. V lost 1 base and J lost 1, with 10 bases in between. This clonotype was seen more than once but under ten times. The antigen is undetermined. The sequencing sample was made of PBMCs or a T cell subset sorted from them (not recorded which). The source is an adult woman who had mild COVID-19 (a few samples of this study predate the infection). Cell type and time point are not known. The chain combines TRBV4-1 with TRBJ2-5; D is unresolved. The CDR3 spells CASSQGSYFQETQYF. Here the CDR3 DNA reads TGCGCCAGCAGCCAAGGCTCTTACTTCCAAGAGACCCAGTACTTC.